The following is a T cell receptor (beta chain) sequence with its context. Antigen: not known. This sample is drawn from a study of identical twins. Broader study findings: Researchers reported weaker excess twin sharing in beta out-of-frame sequences. Whereas memory repertoires showed no such difference, abundant cord blood beta clonotypes carried fewer insertions.

Germline V gene lookup returns CDR1 LNHDA and CDR2 SQIVND (reference sequence). Deletions cut 6 bases from V and 0 bases from J, with 9 bases between. This CDR3 region has 14 residues. It was template switching that added a universal primer site, and there were unique molecular identifiers on the cDNA. TCRdb re-called the 5' RACE reads through MiXCR, storing one row per CDR3 protein. The data hold 570,000 or so distinct CDR3 sequences, with 7.5% to 10% observed a single time. The same specimen was also included in a second study, on yellow fever vaccine responses in identical twins. That paper states: As reported, the vaccine T cell response of twins seemed partly convergent and partly personalized.

Source material: PBMCs. The receptor's source is a woman aged 18-29 years in good health. J is TRBJ1-5 and V is TRBV19; D might be TRBD1 (5 bases). The CDR3 protein is CASRVTDSNQPQHF. The DNA of the CDR3 is TGTGCCAGTAGGGTGACAGATAGCAATCAGCCCCAGCATTTT. Based on the CDR3 plus reference TRBV19 and TRBJ1-5, the full variable domain is DGGITQSPKYLFRKEGQNVTLSCEQNLNHDAMYWYRQDPGQGLRLIYYSQIVNDFQKGDIAEGYSVSREKKESFPLTVTSAQKNPTAFYLCASRVTDSNQPQHFGDGTRLSIL.